This T cell receptor (beta chain) stems from a study of human T cells and chemical hapten exposure. Study results and limitations: Expanded TCRs formed significantly more large CDR3 similarity clusters than controls.

As concerns this clonotype: Its antigen is not known. A read error may produce the germline difference seen at one junction end.

Documented time point: patch test 1, 2 weeks after DPC sensitization. Documented treatment: therapeutic diphenylcyclopropenone sensitization with weekly scalp DPC. MiXCR, applied by TCRdb to the RACE reads, yields one record per CDR3 protein. In the table there are around 340,000 distinct CDR3 sequences, approximately 6.3% of which are singletons. The CDR3 covers 16 residues. Germline V gene lookup returns CDR1 MNHEY and CDR2 SVGEGT. The source is a woman between 18 and 30 years old with alopecia areata. Some clones in this sample may be carry-over from other donors' samples. Sequenced material: whole blood, taken in connection with sensitization to the hapten diphenylcyclopropenone (DPC). The V call is TRBV6-2 or TRBV6-3, the J call TRBJ1-5; the match to TRBD1 covers 12 bases. CDR3 DNA: TGTGCCAGCACTTACTCCGGGACAGGGGGCCTTCAGCCCCAGCATTTT. Translation gives CASTYSGTGGLQPQHF.